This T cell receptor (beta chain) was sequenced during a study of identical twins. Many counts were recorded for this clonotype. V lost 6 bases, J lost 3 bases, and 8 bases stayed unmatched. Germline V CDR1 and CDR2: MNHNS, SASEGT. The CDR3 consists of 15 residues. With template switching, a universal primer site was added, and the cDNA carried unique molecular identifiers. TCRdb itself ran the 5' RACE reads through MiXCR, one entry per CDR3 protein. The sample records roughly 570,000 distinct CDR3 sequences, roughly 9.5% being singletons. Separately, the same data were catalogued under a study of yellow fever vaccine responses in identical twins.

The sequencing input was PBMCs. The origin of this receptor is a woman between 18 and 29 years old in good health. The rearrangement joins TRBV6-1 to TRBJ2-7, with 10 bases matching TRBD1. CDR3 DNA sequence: TGTGCCAGCAGCCCCGGGACAGGGGACATCTACGAGCAGTACTTC. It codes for CASSPGTGDIYEQYF.